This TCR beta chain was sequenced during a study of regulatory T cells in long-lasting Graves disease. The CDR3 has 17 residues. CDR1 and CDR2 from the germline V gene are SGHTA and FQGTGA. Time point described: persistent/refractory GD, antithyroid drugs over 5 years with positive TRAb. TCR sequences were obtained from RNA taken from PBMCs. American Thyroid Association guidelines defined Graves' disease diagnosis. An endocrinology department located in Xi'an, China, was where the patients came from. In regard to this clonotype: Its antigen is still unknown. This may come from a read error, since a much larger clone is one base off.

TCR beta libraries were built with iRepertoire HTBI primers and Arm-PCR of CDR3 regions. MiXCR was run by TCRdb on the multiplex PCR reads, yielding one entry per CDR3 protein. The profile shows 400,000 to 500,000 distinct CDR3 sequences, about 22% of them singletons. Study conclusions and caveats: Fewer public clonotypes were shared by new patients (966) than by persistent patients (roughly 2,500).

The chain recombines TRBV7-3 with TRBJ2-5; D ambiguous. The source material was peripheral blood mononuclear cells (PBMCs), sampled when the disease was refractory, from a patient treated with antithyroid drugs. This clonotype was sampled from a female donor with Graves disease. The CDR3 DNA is TGTGCCTGCAGCCCTGGGTTGCCCATGGCCTCACAAGAGACCCGGTACTTC. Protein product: CACSPGLPMASQETRYF.